The 6 T cell receptor beta chains listed next were all sequenced from one sample in a study of blood T cell repertoires in COVID-19. The assay was immunoSEQ multiplex PCR, and TCRdb's table has in-frame clones only and misses some. The sample lists some 260,000 clones, approximately 88% occurring once. Sample: peripheral blood. These receptors were collected from a woman aged 25 to 39 with COVID-19, enrolled during active disease.

The chain recombines TRBV11-3 with TRBJ2-7, with 10 bases matching TRBD2. Losses at the gene ends were 2 bases for V and 5 bases for J; bases not matched to a gene: 6. Germline values: CDR1 SGHNT, CDR2 YENEEA. The CDR3 is 15 amino acids. The CDR3 DNA is TGTGCCAGCAGCTTATCAGCGGGAGGGGCCCACGAGCAGTACGTC. Translating gives CASSLSAGGAHEQYV.

The chain combines TRBV21-1 with TRBJ2-7; the table assigns TRBD2, which was not confirmed against the DNA. TRBV21-1 constitutes a pseudogene. This CDR3 region has 19 residues. CDR3 in amino acids: CASSPPDLGIAGGPYEQYF. Here the CDR3 DNA reads TGTGCCAGCAGCCCACCGGACCTTGGGATAGCGGGGGGCCCCTACGAGCAGTACTTC.

The chain's CDR3 is CASSVLLGQGAPATNYEQYF. The DNA of the CDR3 is TGTGCCAGCAGTGTCCTCTTGGGACAGGGGGCCCCTGCAACTAACTACGAGCAGTACTTC. The chain has TRBV6-4 and TRBJ2-7; 12 bases match TRBD1. V shed 4 bases and J 3 bases; nucleotides not matched to a gene: 19. The germline V gene encodes CDR1 MRHNA and CDR2 SNTAGT. The CDR3 runs 20 residues.

This clone was found a few times. The chain is built from TRBV6-2 or TRBV6-3 and TRBJ1-6; 7 bases match TRBD1. Germline CDR1 reads MNHEY; CDR2 reads SVGEGT. The CDR3 runs 14 residues. Germline trimming cut 4 bases from V and 7 bases from J; bases unmatched to any gene: 4. The CDR3, as DNA: TGTGCCAGCAGTTCCGACAGGGAGAATTCACCCCTCCACTTT. Encoded protein: CASSSDRENSPLHF.

This rearrangement joins TRBV21-1 to TRBJ2-7; the D call in the table, TRBD2, was not verified against the DNA. TRBV21-1 is annotated as a pseudogene. This CDR3 comprises 13 residues. The DNA of the CDR3 is TGTGCCAGCAGCCCAAGGGACTGGAACGAGCAGTACGTC. It is translated as CASSPRDWNEQYV.

The chain links TRBV29-1 to TRBJ2-1; possible D gene TRBD1, 5 bases. This CDR3 spans 12 amino acids. V lost 4 bases to trimming and J lost 9 bases, with 13 bases between them. CDR1 SQVTM and CDR2 ANQGSEA come from the germline V gene. Written as DNA, the CDR3 is TGCAGCGTTGTACAGGCCTCGGGTGAGCAGTTCTTC. Protein product: CSVVQASGEQFF.